This is a list of T cell receptor beta chains from one sample in a study of radiation and T cells in renal cell carcinoma. Produced via immunoSEQ multiplex PCR; TCRdb's table is partial and in-frame only. The table includes under 100,000 clones, approximately 82% detected once. This material consisted of blood, taken from a patient whose treatment included radiotherapy and nephrectomy. All receptors derive from a man aged 55-75 years with renal cell carcinoma. The CDR3 runs from the conserved cysteine through the conserved F or W. Fields, in order: V gene, CDR3 protein.

v_gene: TRBV5-1
CDR3aa: CARSLSDRVGGYTF

v_gene: TRBV7-2
CDR3aa: CASSLEGGETQYF

v_gene: TRBV4-2
CDR3aa: CASSQDGLGPRTGELFF

v_gene: TRBV7-9
CDR3aa: CASSLAGTGELFF

v_gene: TRBV9
CDR3aa: CASSVAADTQYF

v_gene: TRBV10-3
CDR3aa: CATQSGRPYNEQFF

v_gene: TRBV6-1
CDR3aa: CASSESREHSPLHF

v_gene: TRBV7-3
CDR3aa: CASSFQGRDEQFF

v_gene: TRBV5-1
CDR3aa: CASSASGRIYEQYF

v_gene: TRBV5-1
CDR3aa: CASSLARTTYNEQFF

v_gene: TRBV4-1
CDR3aa: CASSQVLERTANTGELFF

v_gene: TRBV7-6
CDR3aa: CASSDRDRKRLVAGANVLTF

v_gene: TRBV5-1
CDR3aa: CASSRGPDTEAFF

v_gene: TRBV28
CDR3aa: CASSFQGPRRAFF

v_gene: TRBV27
CDR3aa: CASSWGTSGDYNEQFF

v_gene: TRBV29-1
CDR3aa: CSVEVGFNTEAFF

v_gene: TRBV9
CDR3aa: CASSVGFRGPLTDTQYF

v_gene: TRBV7-8
CDR3aa: CASSPMRDVGQFF

v_gene: TRBV7-9
CDR3aa: CASSRRDNQETQYF